These T cell receptor beta chains were read from a single sample in a study of OX40 agonist ivuxolimab in advanced cancers. Some clones are missing from TCRdb's copy, which holds only in-frame ones; the method was immunoSEQ multiplex PCR. Altogether more than 85,000 clones are present, roughly nine tenths being singletons, with the ten largest covering around 1.7%. The source material was CD4+ or CD8+ T cells sorted from blood, sampled in a trial of the OX40 agonist ivuxolimab. The receptors come from an adult with an advanced solid tumor such as melanoma, head and neck, liver or kidney cancer. Both conserved end residues are trimmed from each CDR3. D genes are given only for firm matches.

ASSSPGQGADNYGYT	TRBV7-3	TRBJ1-2	TRBD1
SARNTEAF	TRBV20-1	TRBJ1-1	NA
ASRKMGPGGEQY	TRBV2	NA	NA
ASSSPSDPSSYEQY	TRBV5-6	TRBJ2-7	NA
ASRGTSGRLGEQF	TRBV5-1	TRBJ2-1	TRBD2
ASSLKEGRNTEAF	TRBV11-3	TRBJ1-1	NA
ASSLDRGRYEQY	TRBV5-1	TRBJ2-7	TRBD1
ASGVQIMNTEAF	TRBV28	TRBJ1-1	NA
ASSVTTGTPNEKLF	TRBV9	TRBJ1-4	NA
ASRREGGISSYEQY	TRBV7-2	TRBJ2-7	TRBD2
ASSPSVPDTQY	TRBV28	TRBJ2-3	NA
ASSRLAGAVEQF	TRBV7-9	TRBJ2-1	TRBD2
ASRGQGVNTGELF	TRBV7-2	TRBJ2-2	TRBD1
AWSNPRDRVYEQY	TRBV30	TRBJ2-7	TRBD1
ASSSGGSTEAF	TRBV5-1	TRBJ1-1	TRBD1
ASRLTGGSYEQY	TRBV6-5	TRBJ2-7	TRBD1
ASSLTDTDTQY	TRBV6-6	TRBJ2-3	NA
ASSLGGTDTQY	TRBV5-1	TRBJ2-3	NA
AWSGAQIQPQH	TRBV30	TRBJ1-5	NA
ASSQSLAVFYEQY	TRBV4-1	TRBJ2-7	TRBD2
AWRGQGLNQPQH	TRBV30	TRBJ1-5	TRBD1
ASRGGTATNEKLF	TRBV25-1	TRBJ1-4	NA
ASSSTFGTLGGYGYT	TRBV7-2	TRBJ1-2	NA
ASSSNSWSGEQF	TRBV11-2	TRBJ2-1	NA
ASSLGQASSYEQY	TRBV7-2	TRBJ2-7	NA
ASEGGTSGWSSYNEQF	TRBV2	TRBJ2-1	TRBD2
ASSVQGAYEQY	TRBV6-1	TRBJ2-7	TRBD1
ASSQEFGIGGVYEQY	TRBV4-1	TRBJ2-7	TRBD1
ASSLGLSHTEAF	TRBV5-1	TRBJ1-1	NA
ASSFGEVLTGELF	TRBV7-2	TRBJ2-2	NA
ASSQIGPGLGTYEQY	TRBV4-3	TRBJ2-7	TRBD2
ASTKGLAGTPSGDTQY	TRBV19	TRBJ2-3	TRBD2
ASSVAPDETQY	TRBV9	TRBJ2-5	NA
ASSLWRLAGVNEQF	TRBV28	TRBJ2-1	TRBD2
ASSSNFAGYYEQY	TRBV28	TRBJ2-7	NA
ASSRYEQY	TRBV7-2	TRBJ2-7	NA
ASSSAGTASSYEQY	TRBV11-2	TRBJ2-7	TRBD1
ASSPLGPYEQY	TRBV28	TRBJ2-7	NA
ASSRDRVGSNEKLF	TRBV27	TRBJ1-4	TRBD1
ASSNRQGSPPEAF	TRBV19	TRBJ1-1	TRBD1
SGGQTNTGELF	TRBV29-1	TRBJ2-2	TRBD1
ASSSHDRENGYT	TRBV28	TRBJ1-2	TRBD1
ASAEGGREGRQY	TRBV6-5	TRBJ2-7	TRBD2
ASSLQGGQPQH	TRBV27	TRBJ1-5	NA
ATRTGDINTGELF	TRBV10-3	TRBJ2-2	TRBD1
ASSLEGAGANVLT	TRBV28	TRBJ2-6	NA
ASKYVGTEAF	TRBV2	TRBJ1-1	NA
ASSVDSYNSPLH	TRBV9	TRBJ1-6	NA
ASSSQGLYGYT	TRBV7-8	TRBJ1-2	TRBD1
ASSLARGEGQHEQF	TRBV5-1	TRBJ2-1	NA
SVVYGTGRSGSYNEQF	TRBV29-1	TRBJ2-1	TRBD1
ASSPGTSGYEQY	TRBV28	TRBJ2-7	TRBD2
ASSNGGPYGYT	TRBV6-5	TRBJ1-2	NA
ASSPRDRGTGELF	TRBV18	TRBJ2-2	TRBD1
ASSLVGSDTEAF	TRBV11-3	TRBJ1-1	NA
ASSVWDTGELF	TRBV11-2	TRBJ2-2	NA
ASSVGNTGGYEQY	TRBV9	TRBJ2-7	TRBD2
ASSFAGGGADTQY	TRBV11-3	TRBJ2-3	TRBD2
ASSVGVTNEKLF	TRBV9	TRBJ1-4	NA
ASSESGIQNNEQF	TRBV25-1	TRBJ2-1	NA